This is a list of T cell receptor beta chains from one sample in a study of blood T cells in healthy people across ages. TCRdb analysed the 5' RACE reads with MiXCR anew, one entry per CDR3 protein. Of about 1.6 million distinct CDR3 sequences listed, about 31% were seen once; the top ten hold approximately 11%. The sequenced sample was blood. These receptor sequences come from a woman in her thirties in good health. The CDR3 runs from the conserved cysteine through the conserved F or W. A D gene is named only where the DNA matches it firmly. Size values are once, few and many counts, or a class for expanded clones, and some rows have none.

clone size,D gene,V gene,J gene,CDR3 DNA,CDR3 protein
-,-,TRBV4-1,TRBJ1-1,TGCGCCAGCAGCCAAGACCGGGCGGTAAACACTGAAGCTTTCTTT,CASSQDRAVNTEAFF
-,TRBD1,TRBV10-3,TRBJ1-3,TGTGCCATCAGTGAGTCGGGACAGGGGGTCTTCTCTGGAAACACCATATATTTT,CAISESGQGVFSGNTIYF
-,-,TRBV6-1,TRBJ1-3,TGTGCCAGCAGTGAACACGGGACCTCTGGAAACACCATATATTTT,CASSEHGTSGNTIYF
-,TRBD1,TRBV7-2,TRBJ1-1,TGTGCCAGCAGCTCAACCGACAGGGGGCACACTGAAGCTTTCTTT,CASSSTDRGHTEAFF
few,TRBD2,TRBV10-3,TRBJ2-1,TGTGCCATCAGGGAGACTAGCGGGGGGCCGATCTCCTACAATGAGCAGTTCTTC,CAIRETSGGPISYNEQFF
-,-,TRBV11-3,TRBJ2-3,TGTGCCAGCAGCTTAGGGGTTGACGGGATCACAGATACGCAGTATTTT,CASSLGVDGITDTQYF
-,-,TRBV27,TRBJ1-1,TGTGCCAGCGGCTTAGCCGGGGCCGGTGAAGCTTTCTTT,CASGLAGAGEAFF
few,-,TRBV21-1,TRBJ1-5,TGTGCCAGCAGCAAGGTTGGGTTTCCGCCCCAGCATTTT,CASSKVGFPPQHF
-,TRBD2,TRBV20-1,TRBJ2-3,TGCAGTGCTAGAGATTTCAAGCGGGGGCCCACAGATACGCAGTATTTT,CSARDFKRGPTDTQYF
-,TRBD1,TRBV18,TRBJ2-3,TGTGCCAGCTCACCCGTCGGGACAGGGGGCACAGATACGCAGTATTTT,CASSPVGTGGTDTQYF
-,-,TRBV6-2/TRBV6-3,TRBJ1-2,TGTGCCAGCAGTCGGCGATATGGCTACACCTTC,CASSRRYGYTF
many,TRBD2,TRBV18,TRBJ2-5,TGTGCCAGCTCACCAACTAGCGGGGGTCAAGAGACCCAGTACTTC,CASSPTSGGQETQYF
-,-,TRBV20-1,TRBJ2-5,TGCAGTGCTAGACTACCCCAAGACAAGACCCAGTACTTC,CSARLPQDKTQYF
-,TRBD1,TRBV28,TRBJ2-7,TGTGCCAGCAGACCCCGCCAGACAGGGACCGGCATATACGAGCAGTACTTC,CASRPRQTGTGIYEQYF
few,-,TRBV7-2,TRBJ2-7,TGTGCCAGCAGCTTAGAAGTCGGACGGGGAGAGCAGTACTTC,CASSLEVGRGEQYF
many,-,TRBV2,TRBJ2-5,TGTGCCAGCAGTGTGGGACCCAAGGAGACCCAGTACTTC,CASSVGPKETQYF
-,-,TRBV12-3/TRBV12-4,TRBJ1-1,TGTGCCAGTCAACTTCTGGTCTTGAACACTGAAGCTTTCTTT,CASQLLVLNTEAFF
-,TRBD1,TRBV7-9,TRBJ1-1,TGTGCCAGCAGCTCTGGACAGGGACTTTCCGAAGCTTTCTTT,CASSSGQGLSEAFF
-,-,TRBV5-1,TRBJ1-1,TGCGCCAGCAGCCCCGAGGCGGTTGGCACTGAAGCTTTCTTT,CASSPEAVGTEAFF
-,TRBD2,TRBV9,TRBJ2-1,TGTGCCAGCAGCCCAGGGACTAGGGGCTCCTACAATGAGCAGTTCTTC,CASSPGTRGSYNEQFF
-,TRBD2,TRBV4-1,TRBJ2-1,TGCGCCAGCAGCCAAGAAGAACTAGCGAGCTCCTACAATGAGCAGTTCTTC,CASSQEELASSYNEQFF
few,TRBD2,TRBV7-9,TRBJ2-1,TGTGCCAGCAGCTTAGCGACTAGCGGGGTAGGAGAGCAGTTCTTC,CASSLATSGVGEQFF
many,-,TRBV24-1,TRBJ2-3,TGTGCCACCAGTGATTACACAGATACGCAGTATTTT,CATSDYTDTQYF
few,TRBD1,TRBV5-1,TRBJ1-4,TGCGCCAGCAGCTTGCAAATACAGGGGTCAACTAATGAAAAACTGTTTTTT,CASSLQIQGSTNEKLFF
-,TRBD1,TRBV28,TRBJ2-6,TGTGCCAGCAGTTTATTGGACAGGGTGAAGACTGGGGCCAACGTCCTGACTTTC,CASSLLDRVKTGANVLTF
few,-,TRBV4-1,TRBJ2-1,TGCGCCAGCAGCCAAGTTTTAGGGGGGACCTACAATGAGCAGTTCTTC,CASSQVLGGTYNEQFF
-,TRBD1,TRBV6-5,TRBJ2-1,TGTGCCAGCAGTTACTCCGGGACAGGGGGCTGGAATGAGCAGTTCTTC,CASSYSGTGGWNEQFF
few,TRBD1,TRBV6-6,TRBJ2-1,TGTGCCAGCAGTTTAAACAGGGGGATAGTCAATGAGCAGTTCTTC,CASSLNRGIVNEQFF